This T cell receptor (beta chain) was obtained from a study of blood T cell repertoires in COVID-19. This CDR3 contains 18 residues. The germline V gene encodes CDR1 LNHNV and CDR2 YYDKDF (reference sequence). The germline V and J ends were trimmed by 0 bases and 0 bases, with 15 bases remaining between them. Original data processing: Estimation of nucleated cell counts was performed using reference gene primer amplification. Produced via immunoSEQ multiplex PCR; TCRdb's table is partial and in-frame only. The DNA was the basis for D and trimming; V, J and clone size are from that table. The table has fewer than 250,000 clones, approximately 78% seen once. This clone was seen a single time.

Sequences were obtained from peripheral blood. J is TRBJ1-5 and V is TRBV15, with D possibly matching TRBD1 (5 bases). This clonotype originated in a woman older than 75 with acute or convalescent COVID-19. The CDR3 bases are TGTGCCACCAGCAGAGACAGAATGACAGAGGCTAGCAATCAGCCCCAGCATTTT. It codes for CATSRDRMTEASNQPQHF.